Below are 2 T cell receptor beta chains sequenced from a single sample in a study of T cells in women clearing cervical HPV infection. Repertoires were generated with immunoSEQ multiplex PCR, while TCRdb's copy carries only in-frame clones and drops some. In all, the sample yields some 39,000 clones. The sequenced sample consisted of blood buffy coat. The receptors stem from a woman between 18 and 69 years old with a cervical HPV16 infection that either progressed to CIN3+ or cleared (not recorded which).

Concerning this clone: The read gets to within 3 residues of the CDR3 end, and the germline J gene fills in the rest. This sequence joins TRBV15 and TRBJ1-6, with 7 bases matching TRBD1. The CDR3 spans 14 residues. Germline V CDR1 and CDR2: LNHNV, YYDKDF (reference sequence). V was clipped by 1 base and J by 11 bases; unmatched bases: 5. The CDR3 sequence: CATSRGTGFTPLHF. The sequenced CDR3 bases are TGTGCCACCAGCAGAGGGACAGGATTCACACCC.

A word on this clone: The read finishes 3 residues shy of the CDR3 end, and the germline J gene is used to complete it. J is TRBJ2-7 and V is TRBV5-1, with TRBD2 matching 7 bases. CDR3 length: 15 residues. V lost 1 base to trimming and J lost 1 base; unmatched junction nucleotides: 5. The germline CDR1 and CDR2 sequences are SGHRS and YFSETQ. CDR3 region: CASSLNGGTSYEQYF. The DNA read from the CDR3 is TGCGCCAGCAGCTTGAACGGGGGGACTTCCTACGAG.